The source of this T cell receptor (beta chain) is a study of T cell responses to AZD1222 COVID-19 vaccine. Study-wide points: Clonal diversity was possibly underestimated, and white British individuals and females predominated among donors. Only five to seven AZD1222 recipients were seropositive at baseline. Spike-specific TCR breadth and depth went up after people got two AZD1222 doses.

The V end was cut by 6 bases, the J end by 2 bases, with 11 bases between. This CDR3 has 13 residues. Germline-derived CDR1 and CDR2 are MNHEY and SVGAGI. Sequencing used immunoSEQ multiplex PCR; TCRdb keeps in-frame clones, though not all of them. The repertoire consists of tens of thousands of clones, with 88% occurring once and the leading ten covering roughly 7.2%. About this clone itself: What it binds is not known.

The TCR sequence derives from an adult who received the AZD1222 COVID-19 vaccine. J is TRBJ2-7 and V is TRBV6-5, with D maybe TRBD2 (6 bases). This sample comprised peripheral blood, obtained 28 days after the second AZD1222 dose. CDR3 amino acids: CASRAGPPYEQYF. The CDR3, as DNA: TGTGCCAGCAGGGCGGGACCACCCTACGAGCAGTACTTC.